These T cell receptor beta chains were read from a single sample in a study of metastatic and nonmetastatic thyroid tumors. From the PCR reads, TCRdb re-called clones with MiXCR. The sample lists roughly 90,000 clones; 14% to 15% were seen once. The sample comprised blood. These receptors came from a female donor with papillary thyroid cancer or a benign thyroid nodule (not recorded which). Some clones in this sample may be carry-over from other donors' samples. Each CDR3 is given with its conserved first and last residue.

j_gene,v_gene,CDR3aa
TRBJ2-1,TRBV4-2,CASSDNRYSSYNDQFF
TRBJ1-5,TRBV18,CASLPADRGLQPQHF
TRBJ1-2,TRBV6-1,CASRDPPGCYTF
TRBJ2-7,TRBV7-9,CASSLRGEQYF
TRBJ1-5,TRBV6-1,CASSSFPSNQPQHF
TRBJ1-5,TRBV4-1,CASSQDWKGGQPQHF
TRBJ2-1,TRBV10-2,CASSELAGSKGNEQFF
TRBJ1-1,TRBV19,CASSLGTDSSEALF
TRBJ2-5,TRBV4-1,CASSPSRGGTGETQYF
TRBJ1-2,TRBV6-2/TRBV6-3,CASSSRGGGYTF
TRBJ1-3,TRBV6-1,CASQVPAKGNTIYF
TRBJ1-2,TRBV6-1,CASSEPGQPNYDYTF
TRBJ1-6,TRBV3-1,CASSRQGDNSPLHF
TRBJ2-1,TRBV6-2/TRBV6-3,CASRRGQYNEQFF
TRBJ1-6,TRBV28,CASSLPPTSGQGNNSPLHF
TRBJ2-7,TRBV4-1,CASSPPGTGTEQYF
TRBJ1-5,TRBV11-2,CASRQGTGWRSNQPQHF
TRBJ2-2,TRBV24-1,CATSDPGHRVPANTGELFF
TRBJ2-6,TRBV27,CASSLGQGNSGANVLTF
TRBJ1-5,TRBV2,CARTIRRCNQPQHF
TRBJ1-1,TRBV30,CAWSVLTGAEAFF
TRBJ2-7,TRBV27,CASSLWGTALEEQYF
TRBJ1-5,TRBV20-1,CSALEGQSNQPQHF
TRBJ2-3,TRBV6-6,CASSYRPGSDTQYF
TRBJ2-5,TRBV7-9,CASSSRLEETQYF
TRBJ2-3,TRBV11-2,CASSYADTQYF
TRBJ1-1,TRBV7-9,CASSSAMTDNTEAFF
TRBJ1-5,TRBV6-6,CASSYLGGPQHF
TRBJ1-5,TRBV7-9,CASSLEGWPQHF
TRBJ1-1,TRBV5-5,CASSLGRVSTEAFF
TRBJ1-3,TRBV30,CAFGQSGNTIYF
TRBJ2-5,TRBV7-7,CASSLEGREGETQYF
TRBJ1-2,TRBV14,CTSSQDGRYTF
TRBJ1-2,TRBV4-1,CASSLQTSGGGAQYGYTF
TRBJ1-1,TRBV12-3/TRBV12-4,CAIRDSMNTEAFF
TRBJ2-2,TRBV11-2,CASSSFEGDGELFF
TRBJ1-6,TRBV10-1,CASSENGPSPLHF
TRBJ2-5,TRBV24-1,CATSDSKETQYF
TRBJ2-7,TRBV2,CASSRIGCYISYEQYF
TRBJ2-2,TRBV6-4,CASSDSAGGAGEMFF
TRBJ1-3,TRBV5-1,CASSLEGSSGNTIYF
TRBJ2-5,TRBV4-2,CASSLVISRAQETQYF
TRBJ1-5,TRBV7-2,CASSFNMDQPQHF
TRBJ2-7,TRBV6-6,CASSYWGLASGGTYEQYF
TRBJ1-1,TRBV6-1,CATNRYTEALF
TRBJ1-1,TRBV4-2,CASSQPDRGAEAFF
TRBJ2-3,TRBV7-9,CASSGHADTQYF
TRBJ2-5,TRBV5-1,CASSLDGPGAQETQYF
TRBJ2-3,TRBV2,CASSGGGTDTQYF
TRBJ1-2,TRBV28,CATRRDPNYGYTF
TRBJ2-7,TRBV20-1,CSAVNDDYEQYF
TRBJ1-1,TRBV5-8,CASSLAGQGGTEAFF
TRBJ2-7,TRBV10-2,CASKRNYEQYF
TRBJ1-1,TRBV4-1,CTSSQGRNTEAFF
TRBJ2-7,TRBV5-4,CASSFAPGQGGSYEQYF